This TCR beta chain was recovered during a study of T-cell reconstitution after alpha-beta-depleted transplantation in children. General study findings and limits: Alpha-beta T cells about two months after transplant reportedly derived from several hundred expanded graft clones. Hyperexpanded clones declined; after one year, newly produced T cells mostly supplied diversity. Day-60 TCRbeta diversity that was high in some patients was derived from surviving recipient T cells and thymic progenitors.

In germline, CDR1 is SGHRS, CDR2 YFSETQ. The CDR3 length is 16 residues. With 1 base removed from V and 3 bases from J, the gap between germline ends came to 15 bases. Unique molecular identifiers were used in preparing the TCRbeta library. MiXCR, run by TCRdb on the PCR reads, gives a single entry per CDR3 protein. The table lists about 980,000 distinct CDR3 sequences, roughly 29% of them singletons. As concerns this clonotype: Its antigen is undetermined.

The specimen comprised PBMCs, mostly from graft donor cells, sampled 360 days after TCRalphabeta/CD19-depleted stem cell transplant. The TCR was taken from a boy in the first two years of life who had a stem cell transplant for SCID, so the T cells may come from the graft donor. The V and J genes are TRBV5-1 and TRBJ2-3, with D possibly matching TRBD1 (5 bases). In DNA form, the CDR3 reads TGCGCCAGCAGCTTGATACAGGTTTTGGGGACAGATACGCAGTATTTT. This codes for CASSLIQVLGTDTQYF.